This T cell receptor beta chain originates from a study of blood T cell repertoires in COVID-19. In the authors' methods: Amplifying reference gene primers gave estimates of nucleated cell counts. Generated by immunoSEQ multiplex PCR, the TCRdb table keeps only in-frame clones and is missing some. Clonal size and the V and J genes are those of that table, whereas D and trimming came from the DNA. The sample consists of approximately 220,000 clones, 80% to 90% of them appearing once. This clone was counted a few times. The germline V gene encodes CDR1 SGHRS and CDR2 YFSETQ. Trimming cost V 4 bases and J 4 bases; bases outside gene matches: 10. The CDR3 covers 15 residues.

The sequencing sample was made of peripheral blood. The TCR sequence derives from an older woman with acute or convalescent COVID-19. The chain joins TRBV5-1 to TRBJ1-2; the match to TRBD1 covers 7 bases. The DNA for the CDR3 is TGCGCCAGCAGCCACGAGAGGGGGCAAGTCTATGGCTACACCTTC. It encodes CASSHERGQVYGYTF.